The clone carrying this TCR beta chain was observed a single time. The antigen remains undetermined. V trimming: 0 bases; J trimming: 6 bases; junction bases outside the gene matches: 9. Germline-derived CDR1 and CDR2 are SGDLS and YYNGEE. The CDR3 contains 15 residues. This entry is derived from a study of cytomegalovirus exposure and HLA in healthy donors. The PCR employed 60 Vbeta primers together with 13 Jbeta primers. Original processing notes: Later reanalysis found 80 million or so unique TCR beta chains, around 9.9 million of them shared. TCRdb's table, derived via immunoSEQ multiplex PCR, lists solely in-frame clones and lacks some. That table is the source of V, J and clone size, and D and trimming were worked out from the DNA. The table has 150,000 to 200,000 clones, roughly 80% seen once. Points from the study as a whole: DRB1 had the most TCR associations and HLA-C the fewest, a later analysis found, with rates varying by HLA locus.

Healthy individuals who donated bone marrow served as the donors. The sample was PBMCs. J is TRBJ2-7 and V is TRBV9, with 7 nucleotides matching TRBD2. This receptor was obtained from a man aged 25-45 years in good health and CMV-seronegative. CDR3 DNA sequence: TGTGCCAGCAGCGTAGAGGGGAGCGGGACCCCCGAGCAGTACTTC. Its translation is CASSVEGSGTPEQYF.